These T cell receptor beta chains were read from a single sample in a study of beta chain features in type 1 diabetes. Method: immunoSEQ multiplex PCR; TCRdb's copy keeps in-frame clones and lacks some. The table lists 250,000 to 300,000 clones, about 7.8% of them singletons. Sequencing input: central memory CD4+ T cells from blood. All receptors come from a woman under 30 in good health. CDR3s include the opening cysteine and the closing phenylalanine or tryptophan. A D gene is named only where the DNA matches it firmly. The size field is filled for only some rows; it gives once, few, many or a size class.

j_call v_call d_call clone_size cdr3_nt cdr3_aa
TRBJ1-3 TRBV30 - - TGTGCCTGGAGCCCCAGGGGTAACACCATATATTTT CAWSPRGNTIYF
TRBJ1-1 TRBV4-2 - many TGTGCCAGCAGCCAAAGTCGGGGCGCAGGAGGCACTGAAGCTTTCTTT CASSQSRGAGGTEAFF
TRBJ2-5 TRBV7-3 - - TGTGCCAGCAGCTTAGTAAGCGGTAACAGGGAGACCCAGTACTTC CASSLVSGNRETQYF
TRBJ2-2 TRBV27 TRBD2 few TGTGCCAGCAGTTTAGGACTAGCGGGAGGCGGGGAGCTGTTTTTT CASSLGLAGGGELFF
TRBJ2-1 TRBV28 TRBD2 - TGTGCCAGCAGTACCCGGACTAGCGGCCGCAATGAGCAGTTCTTC CASSTRTSGRNEQFF
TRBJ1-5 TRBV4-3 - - TGCGCCAGCAGCCAAGGCTATACCCTCGGGAATCAGCCCCAGCATTTT CASSQGYTLGNQPQHF
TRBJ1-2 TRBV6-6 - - TGTGCCAGCAGTTATAGCGGGGACTATGGCTACACCTTC CASSYSGDYGYTF
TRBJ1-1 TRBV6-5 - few TGTGCCAGCAGGGCCGGGACCCCGAGAACTGAAGCTTTCTTT CASRAGTPRTEAFF
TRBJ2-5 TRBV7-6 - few TGTGCCAGCAGCTTAGCGGGAGAGGCGAAGACCCAGTACTTC CASSLAGEAKTQYF
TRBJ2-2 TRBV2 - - TGTGCCAGCAGTGCACACAGGGACACCGGGGAGCTGTTTTTT CASSAHRDTGELFF
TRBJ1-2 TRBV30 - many TGTGCCTGGAGTGTTTCGGGGGAGGGCGGCTACACCTTC CAWSVSGEGGYTF
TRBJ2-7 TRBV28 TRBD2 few TGTGCCAGCCGCCCAGTCCGGCTAGCGGGGCTCTACGAGCAGTACTTC CASRPVRLAGLYEQYF
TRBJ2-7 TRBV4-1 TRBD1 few TGCGCCAGCAGCCGGGGACAGGGGGGCTACGAGCAGTACTTC CASSRGQGGYEQYF
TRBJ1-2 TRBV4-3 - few TGCGCCAGCAGCCAAGAGGTCGAACGGGGCTACACCTTC CASSQEVERGYTF
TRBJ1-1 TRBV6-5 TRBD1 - TGTGCCAGCAGTTCTGGACAGGGGGCGAGCACTGAAGCTTTCTTT CASSSGQGASTEAFF
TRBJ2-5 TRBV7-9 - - TGTGCCAGCAGCTTGGCCCAAGAGACCCAGTACTTC CASSLAQETQYF